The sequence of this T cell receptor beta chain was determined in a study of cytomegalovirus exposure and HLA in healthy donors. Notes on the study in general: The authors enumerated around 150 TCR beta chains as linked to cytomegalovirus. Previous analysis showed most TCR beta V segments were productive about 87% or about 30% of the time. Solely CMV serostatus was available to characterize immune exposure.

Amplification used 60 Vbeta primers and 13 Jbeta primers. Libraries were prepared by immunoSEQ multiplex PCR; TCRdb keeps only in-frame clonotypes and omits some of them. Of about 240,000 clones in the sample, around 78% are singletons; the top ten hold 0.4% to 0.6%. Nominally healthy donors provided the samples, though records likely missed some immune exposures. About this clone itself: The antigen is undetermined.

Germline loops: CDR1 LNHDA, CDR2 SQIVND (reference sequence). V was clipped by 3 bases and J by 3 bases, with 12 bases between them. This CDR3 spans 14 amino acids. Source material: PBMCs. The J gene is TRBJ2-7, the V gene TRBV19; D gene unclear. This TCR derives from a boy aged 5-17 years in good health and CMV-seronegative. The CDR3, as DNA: TGTGCCAGTAGTATGGCGGAGACCTACTACGAGCAGTACTTC. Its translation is CASSMAETYYEQYF.